These 4 T cell receptor beta chains were sequenced from one sample in a study of T-cell reconstitution after alpha-beta-depleted transplantation in children. Findings and caveats of the study: T cells produced anew were the main source of T-cell counts and diversity one year after transplant.

Unique molecular identifiers were used to barcode this TCRbeta library. From the PCR reads, TCRdb called clonotypes with MiXCR, one entry per CDR3 protein. The profile shows about 300,000 distinct CDR3 sequences, roughly 7.8% of them singletons. The antigens for these receptors are not known. The source material was peripheral blood, sampled 360 days after TCRalphabeta/CD19-depleted stem cell transplant. These receptors originate from a female patient between 2 and 15 years old who had a stem cell transplant for Fanconi anemia, so the T cells may come from the graft donor.

This clonotype was recorded at least ten times. V gene TRBV29-1 combines with J gene TRBJ2-1, with D unclear. The CDR3 is 14 residues long. Trimming took off 4 bases at V and 4 bases at J, with 14 bases between the two ends. Germline V gene lookup returns CDR1 SQVTM and CDR2 ANQGSEA. The DNA of the CDR3 is TGCAGCGTTGGGCCAAAGGAGCCTTACAATGAGCAGTTCTTC. This sequence encodes CSVGPKEPYNEQFF.

This clonotype was observed at least ten times. This sequence joins TRBV12-3 or TRBV12-4 and TRBJ1-1; D unresolved. The CDR3 length is 12 residues. V shed 4 bases and J shed 5 bases, with 8 bases lying between them. This CDR3 reads CASSSTWTEAFF. In nucleotides, the CDR3 is TGTGCCAGCAGTTCTACCTGGACTGAAGCTTTCTTT.

This clonotype was detected only a few times. The chain combines TRBV11-2 with TRBJ2-4, with TRBD2 matching over 7 bases. Germline V gene lookup returns CDR1 SGHAT and CDR2 FQNNGV. The CDR3 has 15 amino acids. Losses at the gene ends were 5 bases for V and 7 bases for J; bases not matched to a gene: 11. The CDR3 is CASSRTWGGRNIQYF. In nucleotides, the CDR3 is TGTGCCAGCAGCCGCACCTGGGGGGGGAGGAACATTCAGTACTTC. Looking up the rest from reference TRBV11-2 and TRBJ2-4 gives the full variable domain: EAGVAQSPRYKIIEKRQSVAFWCNPISGHATLYWYQQILGQGPKLLIQFQNNGVVDDSQLPKDRFSAERLKGVDSTLKIQPAKLEDSAVYLCASSRTWGGRNIQYFGAGTRLSVL.

This clonotype has ten or more counts. This chain uses TRBV12-3 or TRBV12-4 with TRBJ2-6; 8 nucleotides agree with TRBD2. V lost 0 bases, J lost 2 bases, and 3 bases stayed unmatched. The CDR3 is made up of 17 amino acids. The CDR3 is CASSLAIGGAGANVLTF. CDR3 DNA: TGTGCCAGCAGTTTAGCCATCGGGGGGGCTGGGGCCAACGTCCTGACTTTC.